This record concerns one T cell receptor beta chain sequence. The sample originates from a study of blood T cell repertoires in COVID-19. In the study overall: Researchers got acute and convalescent COVID-19 samples from the United States, Italy and Spain.

TCRdb's table, derived via immunoSEQ multiplex PCR, lists solely in-frame clones and lacks some. The sample shows 300,000 or so clones, roughly 87% of them seen only once. The study recruited people aged about 18 to 95 years across more than 20 US areas. Each participant's cohort was designated according to participant-reported clinical history. The germline V gene has CDR1 SGHTS and CDR2 YDEGEE. This CDR3 is built from 16 residues. V gave up 4 bases and J gave up 4 bases; unmatched junction bases: 6. This sequence joins TRBV5-8 and TRBJ1-4, with 11 bases identical to TRBD1. Sequences were obtained from PBMCs or T cells enriched from blood (not recorded which). The receptor was isolated from a woman aged 25 to 39 who had recovered from COVID-19. The CDR3 DNA sequence: TGTGCCAGCAGCCGTGGGGGACAGGGGGTTAATGAAAAACTGTTTTTT. This gives the protein CASSRGGQGVNEKLFF.